This TCR beta chain was recorded in a study of shared clonotypes between healthy human individuals. Study findings and constraints: Four donors had around 5.5% of their naive CD4 clonotypes in common.

The table came from immunoSEQ multiplex PCR; TCRdb's copy has only in-frame clones and leaves some out. There are roughly 1,800,000 clones in the sample; about 95% occur only once, and 0.95% to 1.5% lies in the top ten. CD45RO negativity and positive selection for CCR7 defined naive CD8 cells, a population that excluded terminally differentiated effector memory CD45RA+ cells. Within Nashville, Tennessee resided all donors, each a Caucasian adult. Germline V gene sequence: CDR1 MNHEY, CDR2 SVGAGI. Trimming removed 5 bases at V and 8 bases at J, with 10 bases between. The CDR3 totals 12 residues. In regard to this clone: Its specificity is not known.

The specimen sequenced was naive CD8+ T cells sorted from blood. The genes are TRBV6-5 and TRBJ2-1; D uncertain. The TCR sequence derives from a man aged 18 to 30 in good health. CDR3: CASSTDLDEQFF. DNA for the CDR3: TGTGCCAGCAGTACAGACTTGGATGAGCAGTTCTTC.